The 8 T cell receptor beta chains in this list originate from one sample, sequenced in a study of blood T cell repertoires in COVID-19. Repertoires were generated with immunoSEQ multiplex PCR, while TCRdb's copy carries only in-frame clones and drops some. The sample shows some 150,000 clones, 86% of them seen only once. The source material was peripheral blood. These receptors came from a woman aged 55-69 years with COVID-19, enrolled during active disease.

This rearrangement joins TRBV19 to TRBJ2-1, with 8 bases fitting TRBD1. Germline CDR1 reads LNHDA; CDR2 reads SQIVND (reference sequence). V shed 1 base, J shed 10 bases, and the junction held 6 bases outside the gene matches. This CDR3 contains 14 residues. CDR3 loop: CASSIGQGAFEQFF. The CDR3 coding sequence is TGTGCCAGTAGTATAGGCCAGGGGGCATTCGAGCAGTTCTTC.

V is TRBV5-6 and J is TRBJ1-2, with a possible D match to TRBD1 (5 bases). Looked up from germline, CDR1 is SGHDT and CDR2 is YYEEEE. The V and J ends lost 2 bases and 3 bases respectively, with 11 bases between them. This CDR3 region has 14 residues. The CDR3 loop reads CASSFKGRDYGYTF. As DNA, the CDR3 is TGTGCCAGCAGCTTTAAGGGGCGAGACTATGGCTACACCTTC.

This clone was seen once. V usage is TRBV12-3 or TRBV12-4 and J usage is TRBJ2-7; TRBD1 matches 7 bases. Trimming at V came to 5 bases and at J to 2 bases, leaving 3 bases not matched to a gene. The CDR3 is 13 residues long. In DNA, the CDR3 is TGTGCCAGCAGTCTGACAGGGCCCTACGAGCAGTACTTC. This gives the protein CASSLTGPYEQYF.

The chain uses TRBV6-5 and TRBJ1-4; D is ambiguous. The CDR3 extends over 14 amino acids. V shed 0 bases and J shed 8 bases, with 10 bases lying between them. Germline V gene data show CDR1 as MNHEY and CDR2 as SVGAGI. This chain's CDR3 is CASSYSRRVEKLFF. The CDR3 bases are TGTGCCAGCAGTTACTCAAGGCGGGTAGAAAAACTGTTTTTT.

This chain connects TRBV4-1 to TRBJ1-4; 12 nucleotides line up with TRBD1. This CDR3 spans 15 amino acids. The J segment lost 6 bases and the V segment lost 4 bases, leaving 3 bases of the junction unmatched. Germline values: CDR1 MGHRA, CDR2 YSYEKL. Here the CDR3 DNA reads TGCGCCAGCAGCCGTGGGACAGGGGGCGATGAAAAACTGTTTTTT. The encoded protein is CASSRGTGGDEKLFF.

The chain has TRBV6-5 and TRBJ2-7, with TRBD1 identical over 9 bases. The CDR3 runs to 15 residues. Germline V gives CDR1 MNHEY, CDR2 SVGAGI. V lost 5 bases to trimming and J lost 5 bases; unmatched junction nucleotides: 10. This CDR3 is CASSTTWDRANEQYF. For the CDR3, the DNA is TGTGCCAGCAGTACAACGTGGGACAGGGCCAACGAGCAGTACTTC.

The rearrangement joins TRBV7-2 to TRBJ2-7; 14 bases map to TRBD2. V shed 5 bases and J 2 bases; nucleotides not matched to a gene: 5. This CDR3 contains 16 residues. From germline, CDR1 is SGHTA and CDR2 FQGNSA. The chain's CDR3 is CASSPQTSGRAYEQYF. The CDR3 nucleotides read TGTGCCAGCAGCCCCCAGACTAGCGGGAGGGCCTACGAGCAGTACTTC.

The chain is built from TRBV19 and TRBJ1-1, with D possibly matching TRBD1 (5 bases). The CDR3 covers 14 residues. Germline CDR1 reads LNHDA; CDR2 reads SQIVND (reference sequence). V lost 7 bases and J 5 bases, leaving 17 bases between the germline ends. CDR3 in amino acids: CASTPMEGWTEAFF. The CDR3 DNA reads TGTGCCAGTACCCCAATGGAGGGGTGGACTGAAGCTTTCTTT.